The 7 T cell receptor beta chains in this list originate from one sample, sequenced in a study of cytomegalovirus exposure and HLA in healthy donors. Primers included in the PCR were 60 Vbeta and 13 Jbeta primers. Sequencing used immunoSEQ multiplex PCR; TCRdb keeps in-frame clones, though not all of them. The sample lists more than 95,000 clones; about four fifths were seen once. The sample consisted of PBMCs. The receptors were gathered from a young man in good health and CMV-seronegative.

This clone was detected only once. The V call is TRBV5-1, the J call TRBJ2-7, with D perhaps TRBD1 (6 bases). This CDR3 is built from 12 residues. CDR1 and CDR2 (germline): SGHRS, YFSETQ. Trimming left V 4 bases short and J 6 bases short, with 11 bases between. Written as DNA, the CDR3 is TGCGCCAGCAGCCCACAGGGTCCCGAGCAGTACTTC. Translated: CASSPQGPEQYF.

V usage is TRBV6-5 and J usage is TRBJ1-1, with TRBD1 matching 10 bases. This CDR3 comprises 15 residues. The V gene end was trimmed by 5 bases and the J gene end by 4 bases; junction bases not matched to a gene: 7. Looked up from germline, CDR1 is MNHEY and CDR2 is SVGAGI. The CDR3 bases are TGTGCCAGCAGTCCTCAGGACAGGGGGGGCACTGAAGCTTTCTTT. Translation gives CASSPQDRGGTEAFF.

The chain uses TRBV21-1 and TRBJ2-4; TRBD1, the table's D call, lacks a check against the DNA. TRBV21-1 is reported as a pseudogene. The CDR3 has 20 amino acids. In nucleotides, the CDR3 is TGTGCCAGCAGCAAAGCCGGACAGGGTGTCCGAAGAACACGAAAAAACATTCAGTACTTC. It is translated as CASSKAGQGVRRTRKNIQYF.

The chain links TRBV11-3 to TRBJ2-1, with 12 bases identical to TRBD2. The J segment lost 9 bases and the V segment lost 5 bases, leaving 11 bases of the junction unmatched. CDR1 is SGHNT, CDR2 YENEEA, per germline. The CDR3 is made up of 16 amino acids. CDR3 sequence: CASSKSSGRASGEQFF. As DNA, the CDR3 is TGTGCCAGCAGCAAATCTAGCGGGAGGGCCTCGGGTGAGCAGTTCTTC.

The chain uses TRBV21-1 and TRBJ1-2; the listed D gene, TRBD1, was not tested against the DNA. TRBV21-1 is a known pseudogene. The CDR3 is 14 amino acids. The CDR3 sequence: CASTLDRGSDGYTF. CDR3 in DNA: TGTGCCAGCACCCTGGACAGGGGGTCCGATGGCTACACCTTC.

The gene calls are TRBV28 and TRBJ2-1; weak D call: TRBD1 (6 bases). Germline V gives CDR1 MDHEN, CDR2 SYDVKM. Trimming removed 4 bases from V and 15 bases from J, with 10 bases in between. The CDR3 runs 10 residues. The CDR3 bases are TGTGCCAGCAGTTCGACAGGCATGTTCTTC. This sequence encodes CASSSTGMFF. Based on the CDR3 plus reference TRBV28 and TRBJ2-1, the full variable domain is DVKVTQSSRYLVKRTGEKVFLECVQDMDHENMFWYRQDPGLGLRLIYFSYDVKMKEKGDIPEGYSVSREKKERFSLILESASTNQTSMYLCASSSTGMFFGPGTRLTVL.

The chain joins TRBV15 to TRBJ1-1; TRBD1 matches 8 bases. V lost 0 bases and J lost 11; bases outside the gene matches: 2. Germline V gene lookup returns CDR1 LNHNV and CDR2 YYDKDF (reference sequence). CDR3 length: 12 amino acids. Here the CDR3 DNA reads TGTGCCACCAGCAGAGATAGACAGGGGGCTTTCTTT. Encoded protein: CATSRDRQGAFF.